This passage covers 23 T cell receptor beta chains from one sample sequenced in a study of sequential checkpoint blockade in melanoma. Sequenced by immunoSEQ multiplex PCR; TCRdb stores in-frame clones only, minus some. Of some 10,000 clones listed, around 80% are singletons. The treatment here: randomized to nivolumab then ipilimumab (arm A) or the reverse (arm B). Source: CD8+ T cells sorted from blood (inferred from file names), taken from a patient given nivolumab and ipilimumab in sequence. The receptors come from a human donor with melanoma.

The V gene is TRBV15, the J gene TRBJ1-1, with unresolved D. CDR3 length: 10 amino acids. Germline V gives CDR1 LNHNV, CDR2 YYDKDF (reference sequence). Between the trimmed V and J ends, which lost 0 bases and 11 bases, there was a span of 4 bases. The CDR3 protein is CATSRDPAFF. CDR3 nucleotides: TGTGCCACCAGCAGAGATCCGGCTTTCTTT.

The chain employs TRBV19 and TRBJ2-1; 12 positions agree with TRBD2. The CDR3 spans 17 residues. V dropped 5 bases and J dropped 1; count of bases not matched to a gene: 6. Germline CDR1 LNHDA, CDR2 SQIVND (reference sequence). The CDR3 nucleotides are TGTGCCAGTAGTCCGACTAGCGGGAGATCTTCCTACAATGAGCAGTTCTTC. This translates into CASSPTSGRSSYNEQFF. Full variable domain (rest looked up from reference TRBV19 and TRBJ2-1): DGGITQSPKYLFRKEGQNVTLSCEQNLNHDAMYWYRQDPGQGLRLIYYSQIVNDFQKGDIAEGYSVSREKKESFPLTVTSAQKNPTAFYLCASSPTSGRSSYNEQFFGPGTRLTVL.

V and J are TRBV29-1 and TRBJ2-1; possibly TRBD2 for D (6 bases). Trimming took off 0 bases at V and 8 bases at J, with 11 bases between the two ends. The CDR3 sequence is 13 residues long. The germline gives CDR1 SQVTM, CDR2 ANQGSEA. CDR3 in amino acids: CSVEDVGGYEQFF. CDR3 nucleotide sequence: TGCAGCGTTGAAGATGTTGGAGGGTATGAGCAGTTCTTC.

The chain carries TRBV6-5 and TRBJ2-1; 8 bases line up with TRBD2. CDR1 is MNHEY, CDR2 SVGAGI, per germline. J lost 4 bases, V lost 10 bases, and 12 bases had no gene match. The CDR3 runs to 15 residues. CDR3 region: CATKVNAGGYNEQFF. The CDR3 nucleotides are TGTGCCACCAAAGTTAACGCGGGAGGATACAATGAGCAGTTCTTC.

The CDR3 nucleotides are TGTGCCAGCACCGAACTCGGGACAGCGCTTAATGGCTACACCTTC. Protein sequence: CASTELGTALNGYTF. The chain has TRBV7-9 and TRBJ1-2; TRBD1 matches 7 bases. Germline V gene lookup returns CDR1 SEHNR and CDR2 FQNEAQ (reference sequence). CDR3 size: 15 residues. The trim removed 7 bases at V and 6 bases at J, leaving 14 bases unmatched.

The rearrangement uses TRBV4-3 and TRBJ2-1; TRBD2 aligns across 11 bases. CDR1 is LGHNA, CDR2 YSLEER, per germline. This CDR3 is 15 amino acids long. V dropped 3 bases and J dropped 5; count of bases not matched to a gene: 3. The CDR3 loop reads CASSHGTSGHNEQFF. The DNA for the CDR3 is TGCGCCAGCAGCCACGGGACTAGCGGCCACAATGAGCAGTTCTTC.

The CDR3 nucleotides are TGTGCCAGCAGCTTTGGCGGGATGAGCTACGAGCAGTACTTC. Translated: CASSFGGMSYEQYF. The V gene is TRBV7-6, the J gene TRBJ2-7; D is possibly TRBD2 (6 bases). Germline CDR1 SGHVS, CDR2 FNYEAQ. Trimming shortened V by 3 bases and J by 3 bases, and 12 bases separated the two germline ends. The CDR3 totals 14 residues.

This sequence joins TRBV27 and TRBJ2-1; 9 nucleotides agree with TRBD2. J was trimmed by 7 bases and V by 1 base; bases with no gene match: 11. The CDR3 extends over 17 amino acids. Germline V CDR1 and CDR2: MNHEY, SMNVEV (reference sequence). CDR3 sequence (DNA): TGTGCCAGCAGTTTATATCTAGCGGGATTAGGTGGGAATGAGCAGTTCTTC. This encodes CASSLYLAGLGGNEQFF.

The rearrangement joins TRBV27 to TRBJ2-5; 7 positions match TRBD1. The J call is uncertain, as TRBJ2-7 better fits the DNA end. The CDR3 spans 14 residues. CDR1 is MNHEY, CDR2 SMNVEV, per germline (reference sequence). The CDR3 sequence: CASSFTGTEYEQYF. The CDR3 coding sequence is TGTGCCAGCAGTTTCACCGGGACAGAGTACGAGCAGTACTTC.

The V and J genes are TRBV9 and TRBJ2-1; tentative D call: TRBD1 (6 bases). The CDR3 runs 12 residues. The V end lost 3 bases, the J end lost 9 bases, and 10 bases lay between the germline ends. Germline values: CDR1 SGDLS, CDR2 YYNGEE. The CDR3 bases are TGTGCCAGCAGCGCCCTAGGGGGTGAGCAGTTCTTC. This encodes CASSALGGEQFF.

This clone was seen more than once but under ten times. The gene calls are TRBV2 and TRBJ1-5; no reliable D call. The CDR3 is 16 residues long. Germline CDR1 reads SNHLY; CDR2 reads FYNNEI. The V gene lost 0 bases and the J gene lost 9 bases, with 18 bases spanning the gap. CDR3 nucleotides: TGTGCCAGCAGTGAAGCGGGAGGCGCCGAGATATGGCCCCAGCATTTT. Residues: CASSEAGGAEIWPQHF.

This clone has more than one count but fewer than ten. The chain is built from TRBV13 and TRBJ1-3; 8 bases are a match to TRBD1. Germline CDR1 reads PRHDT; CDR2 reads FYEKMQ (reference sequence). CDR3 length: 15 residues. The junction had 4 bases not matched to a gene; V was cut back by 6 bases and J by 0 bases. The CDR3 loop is CASRGQDLSGNTIYF. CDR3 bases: TGTGCCAGCAGGGGACAGGACCTCTCTGGAAACACCATATATTTT.

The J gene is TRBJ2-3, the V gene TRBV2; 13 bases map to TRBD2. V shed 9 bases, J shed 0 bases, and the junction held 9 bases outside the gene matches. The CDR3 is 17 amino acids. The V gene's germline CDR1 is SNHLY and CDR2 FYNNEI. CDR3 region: CASRLAGGTTSTDTQYF. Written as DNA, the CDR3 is TGTGCCAGTAGACTAGCGGGAGGTACTACTAGCACAGATACGCAGTATTTT.

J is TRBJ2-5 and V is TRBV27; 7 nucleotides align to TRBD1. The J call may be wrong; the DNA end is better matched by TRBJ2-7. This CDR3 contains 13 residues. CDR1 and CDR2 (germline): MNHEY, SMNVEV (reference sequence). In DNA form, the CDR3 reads TGTGCCAGCAGCTCGGGACAGACCTACGAGCAGTACTTC. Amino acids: CASSSGQTYEQYF.

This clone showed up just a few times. Here the CDR3 DNA reads TGTGCCTATTGGGGAGACTCCTACAATGAGCAGTTCTTC. Residues: CAYWGDSYNEQFF. The chain recombines TRBV5-4 with TRBJ2-1, with TRBD2 as a possible D gene (5 bases). The V end lost 10 bases, the J end lost 0 bases, and 11 bases lay between the germline ends. This CDR3 has 13 amino acids. From germline, CDR1 is SGHNT and CDR2 YYREEE (reference sequence).

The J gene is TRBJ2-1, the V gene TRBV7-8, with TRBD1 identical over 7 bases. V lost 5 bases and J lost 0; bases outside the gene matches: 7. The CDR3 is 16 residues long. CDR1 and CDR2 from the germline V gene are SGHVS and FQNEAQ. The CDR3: CASSPGTVSSYNEQFF. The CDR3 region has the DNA TGTGCCAGCAGCCCGGGGACAGTGAGCTCCTACAATGAGCAGTTCTTC.

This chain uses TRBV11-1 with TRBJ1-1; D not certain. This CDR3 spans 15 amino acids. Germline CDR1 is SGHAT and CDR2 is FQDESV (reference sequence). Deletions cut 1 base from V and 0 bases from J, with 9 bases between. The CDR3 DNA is TGTGCCAGCAGCTTAGAGGAGCGCATGAACACTGAAGCTTTCTTT. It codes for CASSLEERMNTEAFF.

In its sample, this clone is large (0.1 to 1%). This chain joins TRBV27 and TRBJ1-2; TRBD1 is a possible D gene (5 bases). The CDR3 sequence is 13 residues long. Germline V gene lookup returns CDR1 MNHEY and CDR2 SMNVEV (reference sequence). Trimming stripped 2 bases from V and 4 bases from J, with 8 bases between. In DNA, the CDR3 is TGTGCCAGCAGTTTACAGGGAGGCTATGGCTACACCTTC. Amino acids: CASSLQGGYGYTF.

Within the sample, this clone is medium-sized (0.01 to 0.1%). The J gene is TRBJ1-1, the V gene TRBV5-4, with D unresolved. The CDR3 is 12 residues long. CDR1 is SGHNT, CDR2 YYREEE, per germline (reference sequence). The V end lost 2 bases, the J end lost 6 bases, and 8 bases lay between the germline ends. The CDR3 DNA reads TGTGCCAGCAGCTTTCTCGGGGCTGAAGCTTTCTTT. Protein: CASSFLGAEAFF. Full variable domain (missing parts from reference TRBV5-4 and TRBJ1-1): ETGVTQSPTHLIKTRGQQVTLRCSSQSGHNTVSWYQQALGQGPQFIFQYYREEENGRGNFPPRFSGLQFPNYSSELNVNALELDDSALYLCASSFLGAEAFFGQGTRLTVV.

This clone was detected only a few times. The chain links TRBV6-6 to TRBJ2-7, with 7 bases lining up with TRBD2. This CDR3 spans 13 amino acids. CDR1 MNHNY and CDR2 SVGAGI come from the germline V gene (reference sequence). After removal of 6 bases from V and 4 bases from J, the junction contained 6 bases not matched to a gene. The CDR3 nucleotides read TGTGCCAGCAGGACGGGAGGCCAATACGAGCAGTACTTC. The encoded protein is CASRTGGQYEQYF.

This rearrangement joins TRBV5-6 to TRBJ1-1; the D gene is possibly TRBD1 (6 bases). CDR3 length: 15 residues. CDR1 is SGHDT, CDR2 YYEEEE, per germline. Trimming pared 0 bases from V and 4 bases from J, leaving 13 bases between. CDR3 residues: CASSLETGFATEAFF. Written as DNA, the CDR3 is TGTGCCAGCAGCTTGGAGACAGGATTCGCCACTGAAGCTTTCTTT.

The CDR3 sequence: CASSRLADPYEQYF. The CDR3 DNA sequence: TGCGCCAGCAGCCGACTAGCGGACCCCTACGAGCAGTACTTC. J is TRBJ2-7 and V is TRBV4-1, with 9 bases lining up with TRBD2. The junction had 3 bases not matched to a gene; V was cut back by 4 bases and J by 2 bases. CDR1 MGHRA and CDR2 YSYEKL come from the germline V gene. This CDR3 spans 14 amino acids.

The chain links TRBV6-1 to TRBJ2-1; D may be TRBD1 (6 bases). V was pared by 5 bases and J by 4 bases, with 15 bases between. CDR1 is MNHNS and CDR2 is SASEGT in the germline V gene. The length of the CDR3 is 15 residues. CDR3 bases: TGTGCCAGCAGTTCCGTGGGGGCGTCATACAATGAGCAGTTCTTC. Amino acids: CASSSVGASYNEQFF.